The clone carrying this T cell receptor beta chain was observed once. This CDR3 contains 17 residues. V dropped 0 bases and J dropped 0 bases, with 9 bases sitting between them. Germline loops: CDR1 LGHNA, CDR2 YSLEER. Original handling: Estimation of nucleated cell counts relied on the amplification of reference gene primers. Method: immunoSEQ multiplex PCR; TCRdb's copy keeps in-frame clones and lacks some. The V and J calls and clone size were taken over from that table, and D and trimming were inferred from the DNA. The table shows about 260,000 clones, with roughly 83% occurring only once. This record belongs to a study of blood T cell repertoires in COVID-19. At the level of the study: Acute and convalescent COVID-19 samples came from the United States, Italy and Spain. PBMCs, B-cell-depleted T cells, or T cells provided the cDNA or gDNA that made up the material.

Recovery meant two consecutive negative NP/OP PCR tests, professional clearance, or resolved symptoms. This receptor was obtained from a woman in her forties or fifties who had recovered from COVID-19. Specimen: PBMCs or T cells enriched from blood (not recorded which). V and J are TRBV4-3 and TRBJ1-6; D remains unclear. This CDR3 reads CASSQDRRSSYNSPLHF. The DNA for the CDR3 is TGCGCCAGCAGCCAAGATCGGAGGAGCTCCTATAATTCACCCCTCCACTTT.